Below, one TCR beta chain is given with its context. The source of the sample is a study of blood T cell repertoires in COVID-19. As for the study in general: COVID-19 samples collected from the United States, Italy and Spain covered acute and convalescent phases. T cells, B-cell-depleted T cells, or PBMCs supplied cDNA or gDNA.

Authors' analysis steps: Nucleated cell number was recorded as an estimate derived from reference gene primer amplification. Clones were read by immunoSEQ multiplex PCR, and TCRdb kept only the in-frame ones, dropping some. The DNA was the basis for D and trimming; V, J and clone size are from that table. The sample shows around 67,000 clones, 60% to 75% of them seen only once. V shed 8 bases and J shed 0 bases, with 11 bases lying between them. Germline V CDR1 and CDR2: LGHDT, YNNKEL (reference sequence). CDR3 size: 13 residues. The chain couples TRBV3-1 (or the pseudogene TRBV3-2) to TRBJ2-7; tentative D call: TRBD2 (7 bases). The clonotype comes from a woman in her 70s with acute or convalescent COVID-19. The specimen was peripheral blood. The CDR3 DNA reads TGTGCCAGCGCCGGGGGGCGCTCCTACGAGCAGTACTTC. Translated, it gives CASAGGRSYEQYF.